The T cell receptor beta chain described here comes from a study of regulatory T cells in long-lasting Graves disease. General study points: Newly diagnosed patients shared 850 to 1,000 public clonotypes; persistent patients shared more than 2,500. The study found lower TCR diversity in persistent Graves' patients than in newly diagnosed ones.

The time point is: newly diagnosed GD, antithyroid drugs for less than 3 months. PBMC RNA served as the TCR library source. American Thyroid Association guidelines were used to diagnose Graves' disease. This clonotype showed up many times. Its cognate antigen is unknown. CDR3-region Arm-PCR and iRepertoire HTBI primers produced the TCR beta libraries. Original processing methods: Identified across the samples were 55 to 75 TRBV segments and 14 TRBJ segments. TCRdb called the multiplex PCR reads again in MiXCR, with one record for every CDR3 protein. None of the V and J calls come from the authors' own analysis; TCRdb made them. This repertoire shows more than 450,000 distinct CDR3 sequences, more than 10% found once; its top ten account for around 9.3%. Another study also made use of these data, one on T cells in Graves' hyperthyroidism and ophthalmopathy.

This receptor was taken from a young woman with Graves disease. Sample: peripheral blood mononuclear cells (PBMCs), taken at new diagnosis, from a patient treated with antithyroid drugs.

The chain's CDR3 is CASSYQTEDTEAFF. In DNA, the CDR3 is TGTGCCAGCAGTTACCAGACAGAGGACACTGAAGCTTTCTTT. The V gene is TRBV6-5, the J gene TRBJ1-1, with D perhaps TRBD1 (5 bases). The V end lost 2 bases, the J end lost 3 bases, and 10 bases lay between the germline ends. Germline CDR1 and CDR2: MNHEY and SVGAGI. The CDR3 runs 14 residues.